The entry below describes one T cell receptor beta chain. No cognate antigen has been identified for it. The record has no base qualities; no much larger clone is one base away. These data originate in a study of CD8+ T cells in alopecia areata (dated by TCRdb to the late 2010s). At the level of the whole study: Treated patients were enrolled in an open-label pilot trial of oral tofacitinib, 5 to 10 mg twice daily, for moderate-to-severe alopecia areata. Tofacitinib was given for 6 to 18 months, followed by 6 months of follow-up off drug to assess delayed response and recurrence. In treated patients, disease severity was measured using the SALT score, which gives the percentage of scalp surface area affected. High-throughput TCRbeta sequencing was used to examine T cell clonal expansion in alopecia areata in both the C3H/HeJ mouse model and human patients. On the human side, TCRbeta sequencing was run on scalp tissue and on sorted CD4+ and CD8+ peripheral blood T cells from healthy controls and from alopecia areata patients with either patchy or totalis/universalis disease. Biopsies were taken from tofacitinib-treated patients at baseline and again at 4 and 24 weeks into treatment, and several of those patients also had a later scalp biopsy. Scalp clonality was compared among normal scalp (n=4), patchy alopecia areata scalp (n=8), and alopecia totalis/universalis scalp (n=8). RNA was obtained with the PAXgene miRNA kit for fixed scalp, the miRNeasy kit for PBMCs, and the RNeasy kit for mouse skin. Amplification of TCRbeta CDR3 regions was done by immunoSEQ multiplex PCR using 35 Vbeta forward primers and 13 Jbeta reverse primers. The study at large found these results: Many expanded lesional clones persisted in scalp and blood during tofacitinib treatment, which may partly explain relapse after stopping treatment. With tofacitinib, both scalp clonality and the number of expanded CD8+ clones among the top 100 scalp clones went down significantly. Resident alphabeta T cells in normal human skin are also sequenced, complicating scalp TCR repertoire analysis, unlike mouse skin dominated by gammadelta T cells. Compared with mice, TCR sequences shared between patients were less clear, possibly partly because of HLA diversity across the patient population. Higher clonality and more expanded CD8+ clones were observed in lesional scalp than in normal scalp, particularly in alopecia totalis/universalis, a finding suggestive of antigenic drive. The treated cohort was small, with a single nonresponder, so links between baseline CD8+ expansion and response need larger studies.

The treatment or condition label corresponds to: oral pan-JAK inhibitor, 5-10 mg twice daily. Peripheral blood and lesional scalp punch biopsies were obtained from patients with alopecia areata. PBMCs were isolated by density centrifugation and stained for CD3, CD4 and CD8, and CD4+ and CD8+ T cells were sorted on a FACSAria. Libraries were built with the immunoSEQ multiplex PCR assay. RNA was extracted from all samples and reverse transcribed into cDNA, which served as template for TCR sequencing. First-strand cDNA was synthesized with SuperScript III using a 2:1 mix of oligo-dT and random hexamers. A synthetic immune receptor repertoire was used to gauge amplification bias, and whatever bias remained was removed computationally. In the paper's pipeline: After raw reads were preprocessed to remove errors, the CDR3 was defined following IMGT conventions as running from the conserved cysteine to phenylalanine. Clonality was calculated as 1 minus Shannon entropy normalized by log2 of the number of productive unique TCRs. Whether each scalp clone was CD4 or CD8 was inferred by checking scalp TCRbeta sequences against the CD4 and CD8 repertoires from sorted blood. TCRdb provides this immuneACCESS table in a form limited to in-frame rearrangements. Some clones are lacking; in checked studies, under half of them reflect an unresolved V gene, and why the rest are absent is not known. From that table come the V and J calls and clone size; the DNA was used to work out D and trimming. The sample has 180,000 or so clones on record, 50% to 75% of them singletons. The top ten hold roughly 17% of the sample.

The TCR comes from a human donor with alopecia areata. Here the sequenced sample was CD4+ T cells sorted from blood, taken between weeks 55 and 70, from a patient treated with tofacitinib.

The CDR3 reads CAWSVSFHRGDTEAFF. DNA sequence: TGTGCCTGGAGTGTATCCTTTCACAGGGGGGACACTGAAGCTTTCTTT. The chain is encoded by TRBV30 joined to TRBJ1-1, and TRBD1 aligns with 8 junction nucleotides. There are 16 amino acids in the CDR3, from cysteine to phenylalanine inclusive. Only the CDR3 portion is preserved as DNA: 48 bases, with reading frame beginning at the first base. Looking up the germline V gene (reference sequence) yields CDR1 GTSNPN and CDR2 SVGIG. V is trimmed back by 0 bases and J by 3 bases, and the junction contains 9 bases that no gene match accounts for.